The rows below give T cell receptor beta chains drawn from one sample of a study of T cell responses to AZD1222 COVID-19 vaccine. TCRdb's copy holds only in-frame clones and misses some; the assay was immunoSEQ multiplex PCR. The data hold around 150,000 clones, with roughly 82% observed a single time. Sequencing was performed on peripheral blood, taken on day 0 of AZD1222 vaccination. The receptors stem from an adult in good health. Each CDR3 is given with its conserved first and last residue. Fields, in order: J gene, V gene, clone size, D gene, CDR3 length, CDR3 DNA, CDR3 protein. D genes are given only for firm matches. The size entry is marked missing in some rows and otherwise reads once, few, many or a size class.

>TRBJ2-7|TRBV7-2|.|.|14
TGTGCCAGCAGCTTAGCTAGGGATCTATACGAGCAGTACTTC
CASSLARDLYEQYF
>TRBJ1-3|TRBV6-2/TRBV6-3|.|TRBD1|15
TGTGCCAGCAGCCGCAACAGGGGGATTGAAAACACCATATATTTT
CASSRNRGIENTIYF
>TRBJ1-6|TRBV28|.|.|15
TGTGCCAGCAACCTCGGGAGTGGTTCCAATTCACCCCTCCACTTT
CASNLGSGSNSPLHF
>TRBJ1-1|TRBV5-1|.|TRBD1|15
TGCGCCAGCAGCTTACCGGGACAGGGGAACACTGAAGCTTTCTTT
CASSLPGQGNTEAFF
>TRBJ2-1|TRBV6-1|.|TRBD1|15
TGTGCCAGCAGTGATGGGACAGGGTTCTACAATGAGCAGTTCTTC
CASSDGTGFYNEQFF
>TRBJ1-5|TRBV6-6|.|TRBD1|14
TGTGCCAGTACGGGGACAGCCCTCAATCAGCCCCAGCATTTT
CASTGTALNQPQHF
>TRBJ2-3|TRBV3-1/TRBV3-2|.|TRBD1|13
TGTGCCAGCAGCGACAGGGCCCCGAATACGCAGTATTTT
CASSDRAPNTQYF
>TRBJ1-2|TRBV28|once|TRBD1|12
TGTGCCAGCAGGGACAGGGGCTATGGCTACACCTTC
CASRDRGYGYTF
>TRBJ1-1|TRBV29-1|once|.|13
TGCAGCGTTGTTCCGGGAGGGGGCACTGAAGCTTTCTTT
CSVVPGGGTEAFF
>TRBJ1-1|TRBV11-2|once|.|14
TGTGCCAGCAGCTTAGCAGGGGAGACCACTGAAGCTTTCTTT
CASSLAGETTEAFF
>TRBJ1-1|TRBV7-3|.|TRBD1|15
TGTGCCAGCAGCCTACAGACAGGGGGCCTAACTGAAGCTTTCTTT
CASSLQTGGLTEAFF
>TRBJ1-2|TRBV19|.|.|16
TGTGCCAGTAGTACAACTTCGAACAATAGGGTGGATGGCTACACCTTC
CASSTTSNNRVDGYTF
>TRBJ1-1|TRBV15|.|.|13
TGTGCCACCAGCATCGGGTTCGGGGCTGAAGCTTTCTTT
CATSIGFGAEAFF
>TRBJ2-3|TRBV7-3|.|TRBD2|16
TGTGCCAGCAGCCCTACGGGGGGTTCACTTACAGATACGCAGTATTTT
CASSPTGGSLTDTQYF
>TRBJ1-5|TRBV5-6|.|.|16
TGTGCCAGCAGCTTGACAGAAGGATCGGGGAATCAGCCCCAGCATTTT
CASSLTEGSGNQPQHF
>TRBJ1-5|TRBV6-5|.|TRBD1|14
TGTGCCAGCAATAACAGGGGGCTTGATCAGCCCCAGCATTTT
CASNNRGLDQPQHF
>TRBJ2-1|TRBV18|.|.|12
TGTGCCAGCTCACCAGGATACAATGAGCAGTTCTTC
CASSPGYNEQFF
>TRBJ1-3|TRBV27|.|.|13
TGTGCCAGCAGTTTCCGCTCTGGAAACACCATATATTTT
CASSFRSGNTIYF
>TRBJ1-3|TRBV5-8|.|.|16
TGTGCCAGCAGCCCTTACCCGACAGGCCCACGAAACACCATATATTTT
CASSPYPTGPRNTIYF
>TRBJ1-2|TRBV5-1|.|.|12
TGCGCCAGCAGCTTGGATAGCTATGGCTACACCTTC
CASSLDSYGYTF
>TRBJ1-5|TRBV7-2|.|.|15
TGTGCCAGCAGCTTAGCAGGGGGAGGCAATCAGCCCCAGCATTTT
CASSLAGGGNQPQHF
>TRBJ2-5|TRBV9|.|TRBD2|17
TGTGCCAGCAGCCCTTCCGGGGTAGCGGGGTTTGAAGAGACCCAGTACTTC
CASSPSGVAGFEETQYF
>TRBJ1-5|TRBV15|.|TRBD1|12
TGTGCCACCAGCAGAGGACAGGGGTTAGAGCATTTT
CATSRGQGLEHF
>TRBJ1-5|TRBV15|many|.|15
TGTGCCACCAGCAGAGATCAGTATAGCAATCAGCCCCAGCATTTT
CATSRDQYSNQPQHF
>TRBJ2-5|TRBV29-1|.|TRBD1|13
TGCAGCGTTAGGGGACAGGCCCAAGAGACCCAGTACTTC
CSVRGQAQETQYF
>TRBJ1-5|TRBV6-5|.|.|15
TGTGCCAGCAGTTACTCTGGATATAGCAATCAGCCCCAGCATTTT
CASSYSGYSNQPQHF
>TRBJ1-5|TRBV28|few|TRBD1|13
TGTGCCAGCAGTACCCGACAGGGGCGGCCCCAGCATTTT
CASSTRQGRPQHF
>TRBJ1-6|TRBV19|.|TRBD1|17
TGTGCCAGTAGTTTCGGACAGGCGAGCTCCTATAATTCACCCCTCCACTTT
CASSFGQASSYNSPLHF
>TRBJ1-5|TRBV7-9|.|.|15
TGTGCCAGCAGCTCGGGAAACCAGGTAGATCAGCCCCAGCATTTT
CASSSGNQVDQPQHF
>TRBJ1-1|TRBV4-2|few|.|11
TGTGCCAGCAGCCAGGACAGAGGGGCTTTCTTT
CASSQDRGAFF
>TRBJ1-1|TRBV18|.|.|13
TGTGCCAGCTCGCGGGGACAGAACACTGAAGCTTTCTTT
CASSRGQNTEAFF
>TRBJ1-2|TRBV19|.|.|13
TGTGCCAGTAACGTTGGATCTAACTATGGCTACACCTTC
CASNVGSNYGYTF
>TRBJ1-5|TRBV28|.|TRBD1|14
TGTGCCAGCAGGGGACAGTCGGGGAGTCAGCCCCAGCATTTT
CASRGQSGSQPQHF
>TRBJ1-2|TRBV7-8|.|.|15
TGTGCCAGCAGCTTAGGTAGTGCTAGTTACTATGGCTACACCTTC
CASSLGSASYYGYTF